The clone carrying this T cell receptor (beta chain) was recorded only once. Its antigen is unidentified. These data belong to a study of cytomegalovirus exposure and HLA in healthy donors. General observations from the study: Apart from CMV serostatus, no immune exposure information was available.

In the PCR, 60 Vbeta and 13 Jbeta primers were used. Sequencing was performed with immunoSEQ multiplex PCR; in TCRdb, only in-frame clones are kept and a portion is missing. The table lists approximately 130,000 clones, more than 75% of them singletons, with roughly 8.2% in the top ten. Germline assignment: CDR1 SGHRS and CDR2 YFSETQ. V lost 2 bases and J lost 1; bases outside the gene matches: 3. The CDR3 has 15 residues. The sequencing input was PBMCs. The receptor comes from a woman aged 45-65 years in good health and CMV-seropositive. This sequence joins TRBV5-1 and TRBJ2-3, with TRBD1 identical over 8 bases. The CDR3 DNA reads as TGCGCCAGCAGCTTATCGGGACAGGGCACAGATACGCAGTATTTT. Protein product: CASSLSGQGTDTQYF.